Listed below are T cell receptor beta chains from one sample, sequenced in a study of cytomegalovirus exposure and HLA in healthy donors. Assay: immunoSEQ multiplex PCR; the TCRdb copy retains only in-frame clones and omits some. The sample lists around 160,000 clones, roughly three quarters occurring once. Source material: PBMCs. The receptors shown here come from a man aged 18 to 30 in good health and CMV-seropositive. CDR3s include the opening cysteine and the closing phenylalanine or tryptophan. Fields, in order: clone size, V gene, D gene, J gene, CDR3 protein, CDR3 DNA. D genes are given only for firm matches. Clone size appears in some rows only: once, few, many, or a class for an expanded clone.

>-|TRBV29-1|-|TRBJ1-1
CSVMGGGQNTEAFF
TGCAGCGTCATGGGGGGAGGACAGAACACTGAAGCTTTCTTT
>-|TRBV9|-|TRBJ1-1
CASSPPGHAGNTEAFF
TGTGCCAGCAGCCCTCCGGGACACGCCGGGAACACTGAAGCTTTCTTT
>-|TRBV5-1|TRBD1|TRBJ1-3
CASSLNTGDSGNTIYF
TGCGCCAGCAGCTTAAACACAGGGGATTCTGGAAACACCATATATTTT
>-|TRBV5-4|-|TRBJ2-5
CASSLARSETQYF
TGTGCCAGCAGCTTGGCCAGAAGTGAGACCCAGTACTTC
>-|TRBV5-1|-|TRBJ1-2
CASSPLQGSTYGYTF
TGCGCCAGCAGCCCCCTGCAGGGATCGACCTATGGCTACACCTTC
>few|TRBV14|TRBD2|TRBJ2-2
CASSPRIGLAGGTGELFF
TGTGCCAGCAGCCCCCGAATAGGACTAGCGGGGGGTACCGGGGAGCTGTTTTTT
>-|TRBV11-2|-|TRBJ2-2
CASSRDSTNTGELFF
TGTGCCAGCAGCCGGGACTCCACGAACACCGGGGAGCTGTTTTTT
>-|TRBV7-8|-|TRBJ2-3
CASSPYRALGTDTQYF
TGTGCCAGCAGCCCCTACAGGGCCTTGGGCACAGATACGCAGTATTTT
>-|TRBV7-9|-|TRBJ1-2
CASSSRTDYGYTF
TGTGCCAGCAGCTCTAGGACAGACTATGGCTACACCTTC
>-|TRBV27|-|TRBJ1-1
CASSVSGDGTEAFF
TGTGCCAGCAGTGTATCAGGGGATGGCACTGAAGCTTTCTTT
>-|TRBV2|-|TRBJ1-6
CASSEARSSPLHF
TGTGCCAGCAGTGAAGCGAGAAGTTCACCCCTCCACTTT
>few|TRBV5-4|TRBD2|TRBJ2-5
CASSGLGGGRETQYF
TGTGCCAGCAGCGGTTTGGGCGGGGGAAGGGAGACCCAGTACTTC
>few|TRBV27|TRBD1|TRBJ1-4
CASRPSQGGPTNEKLFF
TGTGCCAGCAGACCATCGCAGGGGGGTCCAACTAATGAAAAACTGTTTTTT
>-|TRBV5-1|-|TRBJ2-2
CASSFGGTDTGELFF
TGCGCCAGCAGCTTTGGGGGCACGGATACCGGGGAGCTGTTTTTT
>few|TRBV6-1|TRBD1|TRBJ2-3
CASSEAPTGASTDTQYF
TGTGCCAGCAGTGAAGCCCCGACAGGGGCTAGCACAGATACGCAGTATTTT
>-|TRBV12-2|-|TRBJ1-2
CASRLGRSRDTLFFYGYTF
TGTGCAAGTCGCTTAGGTAGGTCGAGGGACACATTATTTTTCTATGGCTACACCTTC
>once|TRBV15|-|TRBJ1-1
CATSSQANTEAFF
TGTGCCACCAGCAGTCAGGCGAACACTGAAGCTTTCTTT
>-|TRBV18|-|TRBJ2-6
CASSPSNSGANVLTF
TGTGCCAGCTCACCATCCAACTCTGGGGCCAACGTCCTGACTTTC
>few|TRBV5-6|TRBD1|TRBJ1-1
CASSYRGTEAFF
TGTGCCAGCAGTTACAGGGGTACTGAAGCTTTCTTT
>-|TRBV5-6|-|TRBJ2-3
CASSHRQVRDTQYF
TGTGCCAGCAGCCATAGACAGGTCAGAGATACGCAGTATTTT
>few|TRBV5-1|TRBD2|TRBJ2-1
CASSWLAETPNEQFF
TGCGCCAGCAGCTGGCTAGCGGAGACGCCCAATGAGCAGTTCTTC
>few|TRBV2|-|TRBJ1-1
CASSLGQSAFF
TGTGCCAGCAGTCTAGGACAGTCGGCTTTCTTT
>-|TRBV11-1|-|TRBJ2-3
CASSFNGGEPSLLRDTQYF
TGTGCCAGCAGCTTTAACGGGGGAGAACCATCACTCCTTAGGGATACGCAGTATTTT
>-|TRBV11-2|-|TRBJ1-2
CASSQRDSYYGYTF
TGTGCCAGCAGTCAGAGGGATTCCTACTATGGCTACACCTTC
>once|TRBV29-1|TRBD1|TRBJ1-2
CSVEGWDRAYGYTF
TGCAGCGTTGAAGGGTGGGACAGGGCCTATGGCTACACCTTC
>-|TRBV5-1|TRBD1|TRBJ1-1
CASSLIDRGTEAFF
TGCGCCAGCAGCCTCATAGACAGGGGCACTGAAGCTTTCTTT
>once|TRBV6-1|-|TRBJ1-1
CASSDQTRGQRAFF
TGTGCCAGCAGTGATCAGACCAGGGGCCAGCGTGCTTTCTTT
>few|TRBV9|-|TRBJ1-3
CASSERGAYSGNTIYF
TGTGCCAGCAGCGAGCGGGGGGCGTACTCTGGAAACACCATATATTTT
>few|TRBV7-9|-|TRBJ1-1
CAIPGGPNTEAFF
TGTGCCATCCCCGGGGGGCCGAACACTGAAGCTTTCTTT
>few|TRBV9|-|TRBJ2-3
CASSLGGSGRDTQYF
TGTGCCAGCAGCTTAGGGGGTAGCGGGCGTGATACGCAGTATTTT
>-|TRBV7-9|-|TRBJ1-1
CASSLSGYDAFF
TGTGCCAGCAGCTTGTCAGGATATGACGCTTTCTTT
>few|TRBV6-5|-|TRBJ2-3
CASSPLGTGGDTQYF
TGTGCCAGCAGTCCTCTCGGGACCGGGGGAGATACGCAGTATTTT
>-|TRBV19|TRBD2|TRBJ2-2
CASSTRFRLAESTGELFF
TGTGCCAGTAGTACCCGATTTAGACTAGCGGAAAGCACCGGGGAGCTGTTTTTT
>-|TRBV30|TRBD1|TRBJ2-5
CALGGGQYQETQYF
TGTGCCTTGGGTGGGGGACAGTACCAAGAGACCCAGTACTTC
>few|TRBV4-1|-|TRBJ1-4
CASSHTGSSSRGNEKLFF
TGCGCCAGCAGCCACACTGGATCCAGCTCCAGAGGTAATGAAAAACTGTTTTTT
>-|TRBV25-1|-|TRBJ1-3
CASSSPSGNTIYF
TGTGCCAGCAGTTCCCCTTCTGGAAACACCATATATTTT
>-|TRBV5-1|TRBD2|TRBJ2-3
CASGGDRGDTQYF
TGCGCCAGCGGGGGGGATCGGGGAGATACGCAGTATTTT
>-|TRBV2|TRBD1|TRBJ1-3
CASLGTGRNTIYF
TGTGCCAGCCTCGGGACAGGGAGAAACACCATATATTTT
>many|TRBV6-4|TRBD1|TRBJ2-2
CASSAGTGDTGELFF
TGTGCCAGCAGCGCCGGGACAGGGGACACCGGGGAGCTGTTTTTT
>once|TRBV5-1|TRBD1|TRBJ1-2
CASSLGATGGGYTF
TGCGCCAGCAGCTTGGGGGCGACAGGGGGGGGCTACACCTTC
>-|TRBV7-9|TRBD1|TRBJ1-1
CASSLLIPTGAGRSTEAFF
TGTGCCAGCAGCTTACTGATACCGACAGGGGCTGGTCGTAGCACTGAAGCTTTCTTT
>-|TRBV4-1|-|TRBJ1-4
CASSPPGYGNEKLFF
TGCGCCAGCAGCCCCCCGGGGTACGGTAATGAAAAACTGTTTTTT
>-|TRBV30|-|TRBJ2-3
CAWTRDTTDTQYF
TGTGCCTGGACTCGGGACACAACAGATACGCAGTATTTT
>-|TRBV15|-|TRBJ1-5
CATSRELNQPQHF
TGTGCCACCAGCAGGGAGCTTAATCAGCCCCAGCATTTT
>-|TRBV2|-|TRBJ1-3
CASSEGQGTSGNTIYF
TGTGCCAGCAGCGAAGGGCAGGGAACGAGTGGAAACACCATATATTTT
>few|TRBV7-3|-|TRBJ2-5
CASSLTGLTETQYF
TGTGCCAGCAGCTTAACTGGACTAACCGAGACCCAGTACTTC
>-|TRBV13|-|TRBJ1-5
CASSSLGQPQHF
TGTGCCAGCAGCTCCCTCGGGCAGCCCCAGCATTTT
>-|TRBV5-1|TRBD1|TRBJ2-5
CASSLSGGDGTQYF
TGCGCCAGCAGCTTGTCAGGGGGTGATGGGACCCAGTACTTC
>few|TRBV7-6|-|TRBJ1-1
CASSLHPRGGGNTEAFF
TGTGCCAGCAGCTTACATCCCCGGGGAGGGGGAAACACTGAAGCTTTCTTT
>-|TRBV6-1|-|TRBJ1-5
CASSEVLYSNQPQHF
TGTGCCAGCAGTGAAGTTTTGTATAGCAATCAGCCCCAGCATTTT
>-|TRBV4-1|-|TRBJ2-5
CASSQRRDPETQYF
TGCGCCAGCAGCCAGAGGAGGGACCCAGAGACCCAGTACTTC
>-|TRBV14|TRBD2|TRBJ2-3
CASSHGTSGWRDTQYF
TGTGCCAGCAGCCACGGGACTAGCGGCTGGCGGGATACGCAGTATTTT
>-|TRBV7-9|-|TRBJ2-1
CASSLIAGPYNEQFF
TGTGCCAGCAGCTTAATTGCGGGTCCCTACAATGAGCAGTTCTTC
>-|TRBV5-1|-|TRBJ2-2
CASSPGYTGELFF
TGCGCCAGCAGCCCAGGGTACACCGGGGAGCTGTTTTTT